This T cell receptor (beta chain) comes out of a study of T-cell reconstitution after alpha-beta-depleted transplantation in children. Whole-study results and caveats: Diversity and T-cell counts at one year after transplant derived mostly from new T cells. Recipient T cells and thymic progenitors that survived gave rise to the high TCRbeta diversity observed at day 60 in some patients. Several hundred rapidly expanded clones from non-depleted graft cells reportedly supplied alpha-beta T cells about two months post-transplant.

Unique molecular identifiers featured in how the TCRbeta library was prepared. TCRdb re-called the PCR reads through MiXCR, storing one row per CDR3 protein. The sample carries about 200,000 distinct CDR3 sequences, approximately 15% recorded once. As concerns this clonotype: Antigen specificity is unknown.

The V end was cut by 5 bases, the J end by 0 bases, with 13 bases between. CDR1 is DFQATT, CDR2 SNEGSKA, per germline (reference sequence). There are 14 residues in the CDR3. The rearrangement links TRBV20-1 to TRBJ1-1; D uncertain. The sequence was obtained from a male patient between 2 and 15 years old who had a stem cell transplant for acute lymphoblastic leukemia, so the T cells may come from the graft donor. The source material was PBMCs, mostly from graft donor cells, sampled 360 days after TCRalphabeta/CD19-depleted stem cell transplant. This CDR3 is CSAGPETLNTEAFF. The CDR3 DNA follows: TGCAGTGCTGGCCCCGAGACATTGAACACTGAAGCTTTCTTT.